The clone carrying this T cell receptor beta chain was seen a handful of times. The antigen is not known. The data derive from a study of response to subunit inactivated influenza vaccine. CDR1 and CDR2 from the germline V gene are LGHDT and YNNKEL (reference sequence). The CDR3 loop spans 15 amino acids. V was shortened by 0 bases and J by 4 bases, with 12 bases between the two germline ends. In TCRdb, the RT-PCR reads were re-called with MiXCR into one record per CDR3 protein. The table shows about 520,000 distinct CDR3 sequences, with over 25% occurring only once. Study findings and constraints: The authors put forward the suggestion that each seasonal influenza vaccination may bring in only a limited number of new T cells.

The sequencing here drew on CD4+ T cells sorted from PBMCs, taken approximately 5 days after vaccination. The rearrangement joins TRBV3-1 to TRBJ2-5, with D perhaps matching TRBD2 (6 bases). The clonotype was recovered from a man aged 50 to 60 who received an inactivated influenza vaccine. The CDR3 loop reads CASSQDSAGRETQYF. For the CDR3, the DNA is TGTGCCAGCAGCCAAGATAGCGCGGGGCGAGAGACCCAGTACTTC.